The TCR beta chain described here comes from a study of T-cell memory formation after mild COVID-19. One entry per CDR3 protein, called by TCRdb with MiXCR from the 5' RACE reads. The sample lists roughly 550,000 distinct CDR3 sequences; around 21% were seen once. This CDR3 comprises 13 residues. The V and J ends lost 6 bases and 10 bases respectively, with 19 bases between them. In germline, CDR1 is DFQATT, CDR2 SNEGSKA (reference sequence). This clonotype was counted a few times. What was sequenced was PBMCs or a T cell subset sorted from them (not recorded which). V and J are TRBV20-1 and TRBJ2-1; D might be TRBD2 (6 bases). The receptor comes from an adult woman who had mild COVID-19 (a few samples of this study predate the infection). Cell type and time point are not known. CDR3 in amino acids: CSAKILEGREQFF. As DNA, the CDR3 is TGCAGTGCCAAGATCCTGGAGGGCCGGGAGCAGTTCTTC.